This T cell receptor (beta chain) was sequenced during a study of blood T cells in healthy people across ages. Whole-study context: About one barcoded beta molecule per two T cells came from capture by template switching.

Then a second PCR, running about 6 to 11 cycles, was carried out with a sample-barcoded 5' primer and a J-beta primer mix. Each CDR3 protein gets one entry after TCRdb re-called the 5' RACE reads with MiXCR. The sample carries about 1.8 million distinct CDR3 sequences, roughly 50% recorded once. Findings and limits, study-wide: Both naive CD4+ cell counts and diversity were greater in long-lived donors than in aged donors. Roughly linear age-related decline in beta diversity appeared, significant by age roughly 40.

This CDR3 has 15 amino acids. CDR1 SGHAT and CDR2 FQNNGV come from the germline V gene. J lost 10 bases, V lost 5 bases, and 9 bases had no gene match. Samples had at least 6.5 million PBMCs isolated from them. As for this clonotype: Its specificity is not known.

The sequence came from a woman in her thirties or forties in good health. Sequencing used blood. The chain recombines TRBV11-2 with TRBJ1-6; 9 bases are shared with TRBD1. This CDR3 reads CASSRQGGKNSPLHF. The CDR3 DNA reads TGTGCCAGCAGCCGACAGGGGGGAAAGAACTCACCCCTCCACTTT.